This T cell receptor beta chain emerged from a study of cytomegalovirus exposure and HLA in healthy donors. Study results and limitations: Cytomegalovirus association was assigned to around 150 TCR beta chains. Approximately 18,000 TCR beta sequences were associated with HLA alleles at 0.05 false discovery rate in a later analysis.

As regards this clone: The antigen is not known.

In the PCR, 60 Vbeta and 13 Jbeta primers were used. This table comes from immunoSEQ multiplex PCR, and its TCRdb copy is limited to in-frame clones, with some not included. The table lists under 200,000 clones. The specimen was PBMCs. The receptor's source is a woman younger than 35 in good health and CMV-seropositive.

CDR3 region: CASSLSGAGDTQYF. CDR3 DNA: TGTGCCAGCAGCTTAAGTGGTGCGGGGGATACGCAGTATTTT. The chain has TRBV7-9 and TRBJ2-3, with D tentatively TRBD2 (6 bases). V gave up 2 bases and J gave up 6 bases, with 12 bases separating them. The CDR3 totals 14 residues. CDR1 and CDR2 from the germline V gene are SEHNR and FQNEAQ (reference sequence).